Below, 24 T cell receptor beta chains from the same sample are listed, as sequenced in a study of cytomegalovirus exposure and HLA in healthy donors. The PCR employed 60 Vbeta primers together with 13 Jbeta primers. Clones were read by immunoSEQ multiplex PCR, and TCRdb kept only the in-frame ones, dropping some. The table includes about 100,000 clones, around 79% detected once. The sequenced sample consisted of PBMCs. The receptors come from a woman in her 70s in good health and CMV-seropositive.

The rearrangement links TRBV20-1 to TRBJ2-3; 7 nucleotides align to TRBD1. After removal of 4 bases from V and 7 bases from J, the junction contained 2 bases not matched to a gene. CDR3 length equals 11 residues. Germline V lookup: CDR1 DFQATT, CDR2 SNEGSKA (reference sequence). CDR3 sequence (DNA): TGCAGTGCTAAGACAGGGAATACGCAGTATTTT. Amino acid sequence: CSAKTGNTQYF.

This clone was detected once. The chain joins TRBV7-8 to TRBJ1-2; D is possibly TRBD1 (6 bases). The germline CDR1 and CDR2 sequences are SGHVS and FQNEAQ. With 5 bases removed from V and 0 bases from J, the gap between germline ends came to 10 bases. This CDR3 has 14 residues. The CDR3 here is CASSQQGSNYGYTF. The CDR3 region has the DNA TGTGCCAGCAGCCAACAGGGATCTAACTATGGCTACACCTTC. The whole variable domain, filled in from reference TRBV7-8 and TRBJ1-2, reads GAGVSQSPRYKVAKRGQDVALRCDPISGHVSLFWYQQALGQGPEFLTYFQNEAQLDKSGLPSDRFFAERPEGSVSTLKIQRTQQEDSAVYLCASSQQGSNYGYTFGSGTRLTVV.

The rearrangement links TRBV5-1 to TRBJ2-1, with 10 bases aligning to TRBD2. The CDR3 sequence is 17 residues long. Per the germline V gene, CDR1 is SGHRS and CDR2 is YFSETQ. With V trimmed by 5 bases and J by 0 bases, 8 bases remained unmatched. The CDR3 DNA sequence: TGCGCCAGCAGGGCTAGCGGGGGCCTCAGCTCCTACAATGAGCAGTTCTTC. It is translated as CASRASGGLSSYNEQFF.

The rearrangement joins TRBV19 to TRBJ2-1; D possibly corresponds to TRBD1 (6 bases). Germline V lookup: CDR1 LNHDA, CDR2 SQIVND (reference sequence). With 10 bases removed from V and 4 bases from J, the gap between germline ends came to 17 bases. The CDR3 covers 14 residues. CDR3 coding DNA: TGTGCCACCACCCCAGGGGTAGGATACAATGAGCAGTTCTTC. Its protein is CATTPGVGYNEQFF.

Turning to this clone: The limits of the CDR3 on the DNA are not certain, so only TCRdb's listed CDR3 is given. This rearrangement joins TRBV19 to TRBJ1-5; the D segment call TRBD1 is taken from the table without a DNA check. Germline V gene sequence: CDR1 LNHDA, CDR2 SQIVND (reference sequence). Counting both end residues, the CDR3 totals 16 amino acids. CDR3 region: CASTSGTGAMGQPQHF.

The J gene is TRBJ1-1, the V gene TRBV28, with 7 bases that match TRBD1. Germline CDR1 reads MDHEN; CDR2 reads SYDVKM. V was clipped by 5 bases and J by 11 bases; unmatched bases: 5. This CDR3 region has 11 residues. DNA for the CDR3: TGTGCCAGCAGTGCCGACAGGGATGCTTTCTTT. Translating it yields CASSADRDAFF.

This chain uses TRBV6-5 with TRBJ2-7, with D hard to call. CDR3 length: 12 amino acids. V was clipped by 1 base and J by 4 bases, with 5 bases between them. Germline CDR1 reads MNHEY; CDR2 reads SVGAGI. The CDR3 is CASSYYGYEQYF. In DNA, the CDR3 is TGTGCCAGCAGTTACTACGGTTACGAGCAGTACTTC.

The chain carries TRBV10-3 and TRBJ1-3; TRBD1 agrees at 8 bases. Germline trimming cut 6 bases from V and 4 bases from J; bases unmatched to any gene: 5. The V gene's germline CDR1 is ENHRY and CDR2 SYGVKD. The CDR3 covers 14 residues. CDR3 region: CAISSTGDGNTIYF. The CDR3 bases are TGTGCCATCAGCTCGACAGGGGACGGAAACACCATATATTTT.

The chain has TRBV6-1 and TRBJ2-7; no firm D call. The CDR3 runs to 13 residues. Germline assignment: CDR1 MNHNS and CDR2 SASEGT. The germline V and J ends were trimmed by 6 bases and 3 bases, with 12 bases remaining between them. This CDR3 is CASRRLADYEQYF. The CDR3 region has the DNA TGTGCCAGCAGACGACTGGCCGACTACGAGCAGTACTTC.

This clone turned up a few times. The chain employs TRBV11-3 and TRBJ2-1; a weak D match, TRBD2 (5 bases). The CDR3 extends over 14 amino acids. Trimming left V 1 base short and J 5 bases short, with 9 bases between. Germline V gives CDR1 SGHNT, CDR2 YENEEA. CDR3 in DNA: TGTGCCAGCAGCTTAGGCGGACTCCACAATGAGCAGTTCTTC. This sequence encodes CASSLGGLHNEQFF.

The chain joins TRBV28 to TRBJ2-7; D is possibly TRBD2 (5 bases). Trimming took off 6 bases at V and 7 bases at J, with 10 bases between the two ends. This CDR3 is built from 11 residues. Germline V gene lookup returns CDR1 MDHEN and CDR2 SYDVKM. CDR3 sequence reads: CASSSSGEQYF. In DNA, the CDR3 is TGTGCCAGCAGCTCCTCGGGGGAGCAGTACTTC.

The chain couples TRBV18 to TRBJ1-4, with 8 bases fitting TRBD1. Germline loops: CDR1 KGHSH, CDR2 LQKENI. The CDR3 runs to 13 residues. J was trimmed by 5 bases and V by 8 bases; bases with no gene match: 4. CDR3 DNA: TGTGCCAGCCTCAGGGGGCAAAATGAAAAACTGTTTTTT. Its protein is CASLRGQNEKLFF.

The table lists this clone with a count of one. V gene TRBV18 combines with J gene TRBJ2-1; 7 bases are shared with TRBD1. J lost 5 bases, V lost 4 bases, and 8 bases had no gene match. CDR3 size: 15 residues. Germline V gene sequence: CDR1 KGHSH, CDR2 LQKENI. The CDR3 protein is CASSQTGLGNNEQFF. CDR3 DNA sequence: TGTGCCAGCTCACAGACAGGGTTGGGGAACAATGAGCAGTTCTTC.

This clone was detected only once. The rearrangement joins TRBV6-6 to TRBJ1-5; D possibly corresponds to TRBD1 (5 bases). This CDR3 spans 14 amino acids. Trimming shortened V by 5 bases and J by 2 bases, and 10 bases separated the two germline ends. The germline gives CDR1 MNHNY, CDR2 SVGAGI (reference sequence). The CDR3 DNA sequence: TGTGCCAGCAGTCAGGGTGAGCGCAATCAGCCCCAGCATTTT. This encodes CASSQGERNQPQHF.

The chain is built from TRBV5-4 and TRBJ2-2; no reliable D call. Per the germline V gene, CDR1 is SGHNT and CDR2 is YYREEE (reference sequence). V was clipped by 5 bases and J by 4 bases, with 15 bases between them. The CDR3 loop spans 15 amino acids. Written as DNA, the CDR3 is TGTGCCAGCAGGGCCAACACGGGTAGCACCGGGGAGCTGTTTTTT. Translated, it gives CASRANTGSTGELFF. Looking up the rest from reference TRBV5-4 and TRBJ2-2 gives the full variable domain: ETGVTQSPTHLIKTRGQQVTLRCSSQSGHNTVSWYQQALGQGPQFIFQYYREEENGRGNFPPRFSGLQFPNYSSELNVNALELDDSALYLCASRANTGSTGELFFGEGSRLTVL.

The rearrangement uses TRBV5-4 and TRBJ2-5, with D unclear. From germline, CDR1 is SGHNT and CDR2 YYREEE (reference sequence). This CDR3 contains 16 residues. The V end was cut by 4 bases, the J end by 2 bases, with 18 bases between. CDR3 coding DNA: TGTGCCAGCAGCCGTGATCCGGCAGGCAATCAAGAGACCCAGTACTTC. Amino acids: CASSRDPAGNQETQYF.

The chain is built from TRBV5-1 and TRBJ1-2; 7 bases map to TRBD1. V trimming: 3 bases; J trimming: 1 base; junction bases outside the gene matches: 6. The germline V gene has CDR1 SGHRS and CDR2 YFSETQ. The CDR3 sequence is 15 residues long. In nucleotides, the CDR3 is TGCGCCAGCAGCTCGGGGGACAGCAATAACTATGGCTACACCTTC. Its translation is CASSSGDSNNYGYTF.

The chain employs TRBV6-5 and TRBJ2-4; TRBD1 aligns across 7 bases. This CDR3 comprises 14 residues. V lost 6 bases, J lost 1 base, and 3 bases stayed unmatched. From germline, CDR1 is MNHEY and CDR2 SVGAGI. The CDR3 spells CASRLQGAKNIQYF. Written as DNA, the CDR3 is TGTGCCAGCAGACTACAGGGGGCCAAAAACATTCAGTACTTC.

This rearrangement joins TRBV5-4 to TRBJ2-7; TRBD1 matches at 7 bases. The junction had 7 bases not matched to a gene; V was cut back by 0 bases and J by 7 bases. This CDR3 has 14 residues. Germline-derived CDR1 and CDR2 are SGHNT and YYREEE (reference sequence). CDR3 amino acids: CASSLGQGVREQYF. As DNA, the CDR3 is TGTGCCAGCAGCTTGGGGCAGGGGGTGAGGGAGCAGTACTTC.

The rearrangement links TRBV19 to TRBJ2-5, with TRBD1 as a possible D gene (6 bases). The J call may be incorrect, as the DNA end agrees better with TRBJ2-7. This CDR3 is 15 amino acids long. From germline, CDR1 is LNHDA and CDR2 SQIVND (reference sequence). The CDR3, as DNA: TGTGCCAGTAGTATAGGAGACAGGAGCTCCTACGAGCAGTACTTC. Encoded protein: CASSIGDRSSYEQYF.

For this clone: At one end the junction does not follow the germline gene, possibly because of a read error. CDR3 amino acids: CSSSLGTDYEQYF. In DNA, the CDR3 is TGTTCCAGCAGCTTAGGGACAGACTACGAGCAGTACTTC. This rearrangement joins TRBV7-9 to TRBJ2-7; 7 bases map to TRBD1. Germline CDR1 is SEHNR and CDR2 is FQNEAQ (reference sequence). The CDR3 consists of 13 residues.

The gene calls are TRBV7-2 and TRBJ2-5, with D unresolved. The J call is doubtful: the DNA matches TRBJ2-7 better. The CDR3 is 14 amino acids. Germline values: CDR1 SGHTA, CDR2 FQGNSA. As DNA, the CDR3 is TGTGCCAGCAGCTTAGGGGTAGGAGCCTACGAGCAGTACTTC. Encoded protein: CASSLGVGAYEQYF.

V usage is TRBV5-8 and J usage is TRBJ2-5; TRBD1 matches 10 bases. Germline trimming cut 4 bases from V and 3 bases from J; bases unmatched to any gene: 6. The CDR3 loop spans 15 amino acids. CDR1 and CDR2 (germline): SGHTS, YDEGEE. This CDR3 is CASSRGTGVEETQYF. The CDR3 bases are TGTGCCAGCAGCCGGGGGACAGGGGTAGAAGAGACCCAGTACTTC.

The chain links TRBV7-3 to TRBJ2-3; D unclear. Between the trimmed V and J ends, which lost 1 base and 2 bases, there was a span of 7 bases. This CDR3 region has 14 residues. CDR1 is SGHTA and CDR2 is FQGTGA in the germline V gene. CDR3 in amino acids: CASSLRATTDTQYF. The CDR3 DNA reads TGTGCCAGCAGCTTAAGGGCCACCACAGATACGCAGTATTTT.